This TCR beta chain derives from a study of response to subunit inactivated influenza vaccine. Each CDR3 protein gets one entry after TCRdb re-called the RT-PCR reads with MiXCR. The repertoire consists of roughly 620,000 distinct CDR3 sequences, with approximately 10% occurring once and the leading ten covering more than 9.5%. The V and J ends lost 6 bases and 3 bases, in that order; junction bases with no gene match: 7. The CDR3 runs 14 residues. The germline CDR1 and CDR2 sequences are SGHDT and YYEEEE. These same records also appear under a second study, on T cells expressing NK-cell markers. That study reports: Making the TCR beta cDNA relied on 5'RACE template switching with UMIs. Dominant NKG2C+ clonotypes were found to form about 1.0-8% of CD8+ T cells in more than five donors. There remained a lack of clarity about HCMV specificity of expanded NKG2C+ T cell clones.

This sequence was found in a man aged 50 to 59 who received an inactivated influenza vaccine. The specimen was PBMCs from blood, collected on the day of vaccination. This chain uses TRBV5-6 with TRBJ2-7, with 9 bases identical to TRBD1. The CDR3 DNA is TGTGCCAGCAACACGGGACAGGGCCACTACGAGCAGTACTTC. Its translation: CASNTGQGHYEQYF.